This T cell receptor beta chain is drawn from a study of beta chain features in type 1 diabetes. Germline values: CDR1 SGDLS, CDR2 YYNGEE. CDR3 size: 17 residues. Between the trimmed V and J ends, which lost 0 bases and 2 bases, there was a span of 16 bases. Expressed TCRB transcripts were sequenced after all isolated RNA was converted to cDNA. Profiled with immunoSEQ multiplex PCR; TCRdb holds only in-frame clones, not every one. The sample carries about 350,000 clones, 15% to 20% recorded once. The sample consisted of naive CD4+ T cells from blood. The chain carries TRBV9 and TRBJ2-3; D gene ambiguous. The receptor's source is a young woman in good health. The CDR3 bases are TGTGCCAGCAGCGTAGGACACCTGTACTCGTTCACAGATACGCAGTATTTT. Protein product: CASSVGHLYSFTDTQYF.